Each of the 16 T cell receptor beta chains below was sequenced from the same sample in a study. TCRdb independently ran MiXCR on the RT-PCR reads; one entry per CDR3 protein. The sample has fewer than 800,000 distinct CDR3 sequences, around 14% seen once. Sequencing was done on a sample of memory CD4+ T cells from blood. The receptors come from a female donor in good health, serving as a healthy control.

This clonotype showed up just a few times. The chain has TRBV5-6 and TRBJ2-2; weak D call: TRBD2 (6 bases). The V and J ends lost 4 bases and 4 bases respectively, with 17 bases between them. The CDR3 loop spans 16 amino acids. CDR1 SGHDT and CDR2 YYEEEE come from the germline V gene. CDR3 protein: CASSTDYLGGTGELFF. The DNA for the CDR3 is TGTGCCAGCAGCACTGACTACCTCGGGGGCACCGGGGAGCTGTTTTTT.

This clonotype was seen a handful of times. V and J are TRBV20-1 and TRBJ2-3; perhaps TRBD1 as D (5 bases). Trimming took 6 bases from V and 2 from J, leaving 18 bases between them. The CDR3 runs 15 residues. CDR1 and CDR2 from the germline V gene are DFQATT and SNEGSKA (reference sequence). The CDR3 reads CSAEGASDATDTQYF. DNA for the CDR3: TGCAGTGCGGAAGGGGCCTCCGACGCCACAGATACGCAGTATTTT.

This clonotype was seen many times. The chain couples TRBV18 to TRBJ2-2; D is uncertain. The germline gives CDR1 KGHSH, CDR2 LQKENI. There are 16 residues in the CDR3. V dropped 0 bases and J dropped 0 bases, with 8 bases sitting between them. CDR3: CASSPPQRTNTGELFF. Written as DNA, the CDR3 is TGTGCCAGCTCACCACCGCAACGGACGAACACCGGGGAGCTGTTTTTT.

This clonotype was seen a handful of times. The chain is built from TRBV7-2 and TRBJ2-3; 12 nucleotides match TRBD2. Germline trimming cut 0 bases from V and 0 bases from J; bases unmatched to any gene: 4. The CDR3 sequence is 18 residues long. Per germline, CDR1 SGHTA and CDR2 FQGNSA. In DNA form, the CDR3 reads TGTGCCAGCAGCTTAGCGCTAGCGGGAGGGCCTAGCACAGATACGCAGTATTTT. Amino acid sequence: CASSLALAGGPSTDTQYF.

This clonotype was seen at least ten times. The gene calls are TRBV29-1 and TRBJ1-2; 9 bases are a match to TRBD1. This CDR3 contains 12 residues. The ends lost 6 bases at V and 5 bases at J; junction bases unmatched: 4. Germline V gene lookup returns CDR1 SQVTM and CDR2 ANQGSEA. Here the CDR3 reads CSVDGTGYGYTF. The CDR3 DNA reads TGCAGCGTGGACGGGACAGGGTATGGCTACACCTTC.

This clonotype was seen a handful of times. The J gene is TRBJ2-2, the V gene TRBV18, with TRBD2 matching 8 bases. V shed 0 bases, J shed 2 bases, and the junction held 5 bases outside the gene matches. Per germline, CDR1 KGHSH and CDR2 LQKENI. The CDR3 runs to 17 residues. In DNA form, the CDR3 reads TGTGCCAGCTCACCACCTCTAGCGGGCCCCAACACCGGGGAGCTGTTTTTT. Residues: CASSPPLAGPNTGELFF.

This clonotype was counted between two and nine times. This rearrangement joins TRBV29-1 to TRBJ2-3; 8 bases are a match to TRBD1. Trimming took 5 bases from V and 1 from J; bases not matched to a gene: 17. The CDR3 covers 18 residues. The germline gives CDR1 SQVTM, CDR2 ANQGSEA. This CDR3 is CSVPRTGRGTAGTDTQYF. The CDR3 coding sequence is TGCAGCGTTCCCAGGACAGGGAGAGGTACTGCTGGCACAGATACGCAGTATTTT.

This rearrangement joins TRBV11-3 to TRBJ2-1; TRBD1 aligns across 10 bases. Germline loops: CDR1 SGHNT, CDR2 YENEEA. The CDR3 has 15 amino acids. Trimming cost V 5 bases and J 9 bases; bases outside gene matches: 10. The DNA of the CDR3 is TGTGCCAGCAGCGTCCGGGACAGGGGAACGGCTGAGCAGTTCTTC. Translation gives CASSVRDRGTAEQFF.

This clonotype has more than one count but fewer than ten. V usage is TRBV20-1 and J usage is TRBJ2-7, with D tentatively TRBD1 or TRBD2 (5 bases each). The germline V gene encodes CDR1 DFQATT and CDR2 SNEGSKA (reference sequence). V shed 6 bases and J shed 0 bases, with 18 bases lying between them. This CDR3 is 15 amino acids long. The CDR3 here is CSAETVGVDSYEQYF. The CDR3 DNA reads TGCAGTGCGGAAACAGTGGGGGTAGACTCCTACGAGCAGTACTTC.

There are many counts of this clonotype. The rearrangement links TRBV6-5 to TRBJ1-2; maybe TRBD1 (5 bases). The CDR3 loop spans 13 amino acids. V was pared by 6 bases and J by 6 bases, with 14 bases between. Per germline, CDR1 MNHEY and CDR2 SVGAGI. Here the CDR3 DNA reads TGTGCCAGCAGCTATGACAGCGTCGATGGCTACACCTTC. Translation gives CASSYDSVDGYTF.

This chain uses TRBV5-1 with TRBJ2-2; D is undetermined. The length of the CDR3 is 12 residues. The germline gives CDR1 SGHRS, CDR2 YFSETQ. Trimming shortened V by 5 bases and J by 5 bases, and 7 bases separated the two germline ends. CDR3 amino acids: CASRPLTGELFF. The CDR3 bases are TGCGCCAGCAGACCACTTACCGGGGAGCTGTTTTTT.

In this sample, this clonotype turned up many times. V and J are TRBV9 and TRBJ2-3; maybe TRBD2 (5 bases). This CDR3 has 15 residues. Trimming took 0 bases from V and 1 from J, leaving 9 bases between them. Germline values: CDR1 SGDLS, CDR2 YYNGEE. CDR3 region: CASSVGGRRTDTQYF. CDR3 nucleotide sequence: TGTGCCAGCAGCGTAGGAGGGCGCCGCACAGATACGCAGTATTTT.

This clonotype was observed many times. This rearrangement joins TRBV12-3 or TRBV12-4 to TRBJ2-3; 8 bases are a match to TRBD1. The CDR3 contains 15 residues. V lost 2 bases to trimming and J lost 5 bases; unmatched junction nucleotides: 6. CDR3 region: CASSLYLQGVDTQYF. The CDR3 DNA is TGTGCCAGCAGTTTATACTTACAGGGGGTAGATACGCAGTATTTT.

The chain couples TRBV12-3 or TRBV12-4 to TRBJ1-2; D is uncertain. CDR3 length: 12 residues. V lost 5 bases to trimming and J lost 4 bases, with 8 bases between them. The CDR3 loop reads CASSGNSYGYTF. CDR3 DNA: TGTGCCAGCAGTGGGAATTCCTATGGCTACACCTTC.

This clonotype was detected ten times or more. The V call is TRBV7-6, the J call TRBJ2-1; TRBD2 agrees at 8 bases. From germline, CDR1 is SGHVS and CDR2 FNYEAQ. The length of the CDR3 is 16 residues. The V and J ends lost 3 bases and 3 bases, in that order; junction bases with no gene match: 7. The CDR3 region has the DNA TGTGCCAGCAGCTTGGGGGTACTAGCGGTCTACAATGAGCAGTTCTTC. Translating it yields CASSLGVLAVYNEQFF. Using reference TRBV7-6 and TRBJ2-1 for the parts outside the CDR3, the full variable domain is GAGVSQSPRYKVTKRGQDVALRCDPISGHVSLYWYRQALGQGPEFLTYFNYEAQQDKSGLPNDRFSAERPEGSISTLTIQRTEQRDSAMYRCASSLGVLAVYNEQFFGPGTRLTVL.

The table lists this clonotype with a few counts. The chain has TRBV18 and TRBJ1-5; D remains unclear. Germline CDR1 reads KGHSH; CDR2 reads LQKENI. V lost 0 bases and J 6 bases, leaving 15 bases between the germline ends. This CDR3 region has 16 residues. In DNA form, the CDR3 reads TGTGCCAGCTCACCACCGGGGTCTCAGTGGGGTCAGCCCCAGCATTTT. Its protein is CASSPPGSQWGQPQHF.